These T cell receptor beta chains were read from a single sample in a study of T cells after yellow fever vaccination. One entry per CDR3 protein results from TCRdb running MiXCR on the 5' RACE reads. The repertoire holds about 58,000 distinct CDR3 sequences, with around 6.1% as singletons. The sample in question was PBMCs, either bulk or a sorted T-cell subset (CD4+, CD8+, memory, or dextramer-sorted; not recorded which), obtained on the day of the yellow fever booster vaccination. The origin of the receptors is a man aged 18 to 35 who received the YFV17D yellow fever vaccine. Both conserved end residues are part of each CDR3. Each record gives: D gene, clone size, J gene, V gene, CDR3 protein, CDR3 DNA. The D gene is left open where the match is weak. Where a row states a size, it is once, few, many or the class of an expanded clone; other rows omit it.

D: TRBD1; size: medium-sized; J: TRBJ1-5; V: TRBV10-3; CDR3: CAISDFDRVGQPQHF; DNA: TGTGCCATCAGTGATTTTGACAGGGTGGGTCAGCCCCAGCATTTT
D: TRBD1; size: -; J: TRBJ1-4; V: TRBV29-1; CDR3: CSVSGQGILFF; DNA: TGCAGCGTTTCAGGACAGGGTATCCTGTTTTTT
D: -; size: many; J: TRBJ1-1; V: TRBV10-3; CDR3: CAITQTGVLTEAFF; DNA: TGTGCCATCACCCAGACAGGAGTCCTCACTGAAGCTTTCTTT
D: -; size: many; J: TRBJ1-1; V: TRBV6-1; CDR3: CAITPRAIEAFF; DNA: TGTGCCATCACACCCAGGGCTATAGAAGCTTTCTTT
D: TRBD1; size: many; J: TRBJ1-2; V: TRBV4-2; CDR3: CASSPQGAPGYTF; DNA: TGTGCCAGCAGCCCCCAGGGGGCTCCGGGCTACACCTTC
D: -; size: -; J: TRBJ2-1; V: TRBV3-1; CDR3: CASSLPFGVSADNEQFF; DNA: TGTGCCAGCAGCCTCCCATTCGGAGTTTCAGCTGACAATGAGCAGTTCTTC
D: TRBD1; size: few; J: TRBJ2-3; V: TRBV11-2; CDR3: CASSAMDRATDTQYF; DNA: TGTGCCAGCAGCGCCATGGACAGGGCCACAGATACGCAGTATTTT
D: -; size: -; J: TRBJ2-7; V: TRBV3-1; CDR3: CASSPSEVAEYEQYF; DNA: TGTGCCAGCAGCCCGTCAGAGGTGGCCGAGTACGAGCAGTACTTC
D: -; size: many; J: TRBJ1-6; V: TRBV27; CDR3: CASSLFGVGKSPLHF; DNA: TGTGCCAGCAGTTTATTCGGGGTAGGAAAATCACCCCTCCACTTT
D: -; size: many; J: TRBJ2-5; V: TRBV4-1; CDR3: CASSQVFLGRETQYF; DNA: TGCGCCAGCAGCCAAGTATTTTTAGGCCGAGAGACCCAGTACTTC
D: -; size: -; J: TRBJ2-3; V: TRBV4-3; CDR3: CASSQAGALGPEGSTDTQYF; DNA: TGCGCCAGCAGCCAAGCCGGGGCGCTCGGGCCCGAGGGTAGCACAGATACGCAGTATTTT
D: -; size: many; J: TRBJ2-1; V: TRBV18; CDR3: CASSPTGTRNNEQFF; DNA: TGTGCCAGCTCACCAACGGGTACACGAAACAATGAGCAGTTCTTC
D: -; size: many; J: TRBJ1-5; V: TRBV4-1; CDR3: CASSQGYRVHQPQHF; DNA: TGCGCCAGCAGCCAAGGATACAGGGTCCATCAGCCCCAGCATTTT
D: TRBD2; size: -; J: TRBJ2-7; V: TRBV6-6; CDR3: CASSRGLAGPSYEQYF; DNA: TGTGCCAGCAGTCGCGGACTAGCGGGCCCCTCCTACGAGCAGTACTTC
D: -; size: -; J: TRBJ2-3; V: TRBV5-4; CDR3: CASSLAKVTQYF; DNA: TGTGCCAGCAGTCTAGCGAAGGTTACGCAGTATTTT
D: -; size: many; J: TRBJ2-6; V: TRBV7-9; CDR3: CASSSGANVLTF; DNA: TGTGCCAGCAGCTCCGGGGCCAACGTCCTGACTTTC
D: -; size: few; J: TRBJ2-4; V: TRBV28; CDR3: CASSRQEELAKNIQYF; DNA: TGTGCCAGCAGTAGACAGGAAGAACTAGCCAAAAACATTCAGTACTTC
D: -; size: few; J: TRBJ1-2; V: TRBV20-1; CDR3: CSARSGDYGYTF; DNA: TGCAGTGCTAGATCTGGGGACTATGGCTACACCTTC
D: -; size: many; J: TRBJ1-2; V: TRBV7-9; CDR3: CASSLAGYGYTF; DNA: TGTGCCAGCAGCTTGGCGGGCTATGGCTACACCTTC
D: TRBD1; size: -; J: TRBJ1-3; V: TRBV12-3/TRBV12-4; CDR3: CASSFVQTGADTIYF; DNA: TGTGCCAGCAGTTTCGTACAGACAGGGGCCGACACCATATATTTT
D: -; size: many; J: TRBJ1-1; V: TRBV27; CDR3: CASSLSQGGNTEAFF; DNA: TGTGCCAGCAGTTTATCGCAGGGCGGGAACACTGAAGCTTTCTTT